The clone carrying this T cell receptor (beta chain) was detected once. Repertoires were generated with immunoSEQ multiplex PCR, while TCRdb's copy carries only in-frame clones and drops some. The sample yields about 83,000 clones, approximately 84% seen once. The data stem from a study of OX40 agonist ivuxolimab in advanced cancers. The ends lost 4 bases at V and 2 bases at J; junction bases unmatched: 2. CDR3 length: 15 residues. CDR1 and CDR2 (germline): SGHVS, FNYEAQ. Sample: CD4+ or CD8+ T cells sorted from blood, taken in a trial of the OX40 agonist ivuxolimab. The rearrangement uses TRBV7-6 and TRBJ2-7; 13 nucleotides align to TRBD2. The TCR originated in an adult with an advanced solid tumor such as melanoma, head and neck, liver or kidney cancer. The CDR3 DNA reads TGTGCCAGCAGCTCCGGACTAGCGGGAGCCTACGAGCAGTACTTC. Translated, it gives CASSSGLAGAYEQYF.